One sample yielded the 5 T cell receptor beta chains listed below, sequenced in a study of T-cell reconstitution after alpha-beta-depleted transplantation in children. Preparation of the TCRbeta library involved a method that used unique molecular identifiers. MiXCR, applied by TCRdb to the PCR reads, yields one record per CDR3 protein. The data show roughly 200,000 distinct CDR3 sequences, approximately 15% seen once. The sample was PBMCs from the stem cell graft donor, taken from the stem cell graft. Receptors originate from a human donor who donated a stem cell graft to a child with acute lymphoblastic leukemia.

Regarding this clonotype: A read error may explain this, as a much larger clone is one base away. The chain has TRBV10-3 and TRBJ2-1; D is possibly TRBD2 (6 bases). Per the germline V gene, CDR1 is ENHRY and CDR2 is SYGVKD. The germline V and J ends were trimmed by 3 bases and 4 bases, with 22 bases remaining between them. The CDR3 totals 18 residues. The CDR3: CAISDNRLVGGTYNEQFF. The CDR3 region has the DNA TGTGCCATCAGTGATAATCGACTAGTGGGAGGAACTTACAATGAGCAGTTCTTC.

V gene TRBV11-1 combines with J gene TRBJ2-1; D is possibly TRBD2 (5 bases). This CDR3 is 13 amino acids long. The V gene lost 5 bases and the J gene lost 6 bases, with 11 bases spanning the gap. Germline V gene data show CDR1 as SGHAT and CDR2 as FQDESV (reference sequence). In nucleotides, the CDR3 is TGTGCCAGCAGCCCCCAACTAGTCAATGAGCAGTTCTTC. Residues: CASSPQLVNEQFF.

The rearrangement uses TRBV3-1 and TRBJ2-1; no clear D gene. The CDR3 contains 15 residues. Germline CDR1 is LGHDT and CDR2 is YNNKEL (reference sequence). Trimming took 1 base from V and 0 from J, leaving 7 bases between them. CDR3 amino acids: CASSQGTSSYNEQFF. The CDR3 nucleotides are TGTGCCAGCAGCCAAGGGACGAGCTCCTACAATGAGCAGTTCTTC.

This clonotype came up many times. The chain combines TRBV20-1 with TRBJ2-1, with a tentative D call TRBD1 (6 bases). Per germline, CDR1 DFQATT and CDR2 SNEGSKA (reference sequence). CDR3 size: 14 residues. The chain's CDR3 is CSFRGPSSYNEQFF. In DNA, the CDR3 is TGCAGCTTCAGGGGCCCGAGCTCCTACAATGAGCAGTTCTTC.

This clonotype was seen many times. CDR3 nucleotides: TGCGCCAGCAGCTCCCGGGACAGAAGTAATTCACCCCTCCACTTT. As protein: CASSSRDRSNSPLHF. The gene calls are TRBV5-1 and TRBJ1-6; 7 positions match TRBD1. Germline V gene sequence: CDR1 SGHRS, CDR2 YFSETQ. This CDR3 is 15 amino acids long. With 3 bases clipped from V and 6 bases from J, the junction kept 6 bases outside the gene matches. Drawing the rest from reference TRBV5-1 and TRBJ1-6, the complete variable domain is KAGVTQTPRYLIKTRGQQVTLSCSPISGHRSVSWYQQTPGQGLQFLFEYFSETQRNKGNFPGRFSGRQFSNSRSEMNVSTLELGDSALYLCASSSRDRSNSPLHFGNGTRLTVT.